The 26 T cell receptor beta chains presented below share a single source sample, sequenced in a study of Ad26.COV2.S vaccination and SARS-CoV-2 variants (dated by TCRdb to about 2021). In the paper's terms, the treatment or condition label means: approximately 18 received Ad26.COV2.S at low or high dose, single or two shots; five or six received placebo; per-sample allocation not given. For vaccine and placebo recipients, the sequenced repertoires came from samples collected on day 63 after the first injection. Library preparation was by the immunoSEQ multiplex PCR assay. Sourced from immuneACCESS, this table was stored by TCRdb with only in-frame sequences that have V and J called. A share of the clones is absent; for the studies checked, an unresolved V gene accounts for under half, and the remainder has no known explanation. In all, the sample holds around 300,000 clones, and 85% to 90% of those were seen once. Around 5.5% of the sample belongs to the ten largest clones.

Sequenced here: peripheral blood, sampled in a trial of Ad26.COV2.S vaccine versus placebo. Source of these receptors: a person aged 18-65 years who received the Ad26.COV2.S COVID-19 vaccine or a placebo.

The chain couples TRBV4-1 to TRBJ2-2; tentatively, D is TRBD2 (5 bases). The CDR3 runs to 15 residues. Per the germline V gene, CDR1 is MGHRA and CDR2 is YSYEKL. V shed 2 bases and J shed 0 bases, with 7 bases lying between them. The CDR3 bases are TGCGCCAGCAGCCAAACCGGGGCGAACACCGGGGAGCTGTTTTTT. Its translation: CASSQTGANTGELFF.

This clone was counted a single time. The rearrangement joins TRBV5-6 to TRBJ2-5, with TRBD1 identical over 8 bases. The V and J ends lost 4 bases and 13 bases, in that order; junction bases with no gene match: 9. The CDR3 is made up of 12 amino acids. The V gene's germline CDR1 is SGHDT and CDR2 YYEEEE. DNA of the CDR3: TGTGCCAGCAGCCCAGGACAGGGCCCTAGGTACTTC. It is translated as CASSPGQGPRYF.

This chain links TRBV20-1 with TRBJ2-7; D not certain. V shed 4 bases and J shed 7 bases, with 11 bases lying between them. The CDR3 is made up of 11 amino acids. Germline V CDR1 and CDR2: DFQATT, SNEGSKA (reference sequence). The CDR3 region is CSATYLLEQYV. CDR3 DNA: TGCAGTGCTACCTACCTTTTAGAGCAGTACGTC.

J is TRBJ2-1 and V is TRBV27, with D possibly being TRBD2 (5 bases). V was trimmed by 6 bases and J by 2 bases, leaving 8 bases between them. Germline V gene data show CDR1 as MNHEY and CDR2 as SMNVEV (reference sequence). CDR3 length: 13 residues. CDR3 region: CASRGEAYNEQFF. The DNA of the CDR3 is TGTGCCAGCAGGGGAGAGGCCTACAATGAGCAGTTCTTC.

CDR3 sequence (DNA): TGTGCCAGCAGGGACAGACGCTTGAACACTGAAGCTTTCTTT. This codes for CASRDRRLNTEAFF. The rearrangement links TRBV6-5 to TRBJ1-1; a weak D match, TRBD1 (6 bases). The CDR3 totals 14 residues. With 6 bases removed from V and 0 bases from J, the gap between germline ends came to 11 bases. Germline V gene data show CDR1 as MNHEY and CDR2 as SVGAGI.

The chain is built from TRBV11-2 and TRBJ1-1; possibly TRBD1 for D (5 bases). The germline CDR1 and CDR2 sequences are SGHAT and FQNNGV. The CDR3 has 14 amino acids. Deletions cut 6 bases from V and 5 bases from J, with 16 bases between. In DNA form, the CDR3 reads TGTGCCAGCAGTGTGTCGCAGGGTCCTACTGAAGCTTTCTTT. Amino acids: CASSVSQGPTEAFF.

The genes are TRBV19 and TRBJ2-7; D might be TRBD2 (6 bases). CDR3 length: 13 residues. V was pared by 5 bases and J by 5 bases, with 13 bases between. Looked up from germline, CDR1 is LNHDA and CDR2 is SQIVND (reference sequence). In nucleotides, the CDR3 is TGTGCCAGTAGTGGTATTAGCGGCGACGAGCAGTACTTC. It specifies CASSGISGDEQYF.

The V and J genes are TRBV6-6 and TRBJ2-2; 9 bases map to TRBD2. V shed 6 bases, J shed 6 bases, and the junction held 5 bases outside the gene matches. The germline CDR1 and CDR2 sequences are MNHNY and SVGAGI (reference sequence). The CDR3 has 14 amino acids. The CDR3 spells CASRSAGGAGELFF. The DNA for the CDR3 is TGTGCCAGCAGGTCAGCGGGAGGCGCCGGGGAGCTGTTTTTT.

The chain uses TRBV9 and TRBJ1-1, with a possible D match to TRBD1 (5 bases). This CDR3 has 14 amino acids. Per the germline V gene, CDR1 is SGDLS and CDR2 is YYNGEE. V lost 4 bases and J lost 11, with 21 bases in between. CDR3 DNA: TGTGCCAGCAGCCCCCAGGGCAGGGAAGTGAGGGCTTTCTTT. Translating it yields CASSPQGREVRAFF.

The chain employs TRBV6-5 and TRBJ2-1; 8 positions agree with TRBD2. This CDR3 has 15 amino acids. Germline loops: CDR1 MNHEY, CDR2 SVGAGI. J gave up 6 bases and V 4 bases, and 8 bases lay outside the gene matches. CDR3 protein: CASSSTGGLFNEQFF. The DNA of the CDR3 is TGTGCCAGCAGTTCTACGGGGGGGCTTTTCAATGAGCAGTTCTTC.

The V call is TRBV2, the J call TRBJ2-1; the D gene is possibly TRBD2 (6 bases). Trimming took off 7 bases at V and 10 bases at J, with 17 bases between the two ends. Per germline, CDR1 SNHLY and CDR2 FYNNEI. CDR3 length: 13 residues. The DNA for the CDR3 is TGTGCCAGCAATCAGGTGGAGGCGGGGGAGCAGTTCTTC. Translated, it gives CASNQVEAGEQFF.

V usage is TRBV9 and J usage is TRBJ2-1, with 7 bases identical to TRBD2. Germline values: CDR1 SGDLS, CDR2 YYNGEE. The ends lost 4 bases at V and 4 bases at J; junction bases unmatched: 11. The CDR3 runs 16 residues. CDR3 sequence reads: CASSPTAGVTYNEQFF. CDR3 DNA: TGTGCCAGCAGCCCAACGGCGGGGGTTACTTACAATGAGCAGTTCTTC. Combining the CDR3 with reference TRBV9 and TRBJ2-1 gives the whole variable domain DSGVTQTPKHLITATGQRVTLRCSPRSGDLSVYWYQQSLDQGLQFLIQYYNGEERAKGNILERFSAQQFPDLHSELNLSSLELGDSALYFCASSPTAGVTYNEQFFGPGTRLTVL.

This clone has a single count. The chain couples TRBV7-9 to TRBJ2-2; 7 positions match TRBD2. J lost 3 bases, V lost 6 bases, and 7 bases had no gene match. The CDR3 totals 15 residues. Germline loops: CDR1 SEHNR, CDR2 FQNEAQ (reference sequence). The chain's CDR3 is CASRGGAAHTGELFF. CDR3 bases: TGTGCCAGCAGGGGAGGGGCGGCCCACACCGGGGAGCTGTTTTTT.

This chain's CDR3 is CASSSTGQGSYEQYF. CDR3 coding DNA: TGTGCCAGCAGTTCAACCGGACAGGGTTCGTACGAGCAGTACTTC. The chain uses TRBV6-5 and TRBJ2-7; 8 nucleotides match TRBD1. J was trimmed by 4 bases and V by 4 bases; bases with no gene match: 9. The germline V gene encodes CDR1 MNHEY and CDR2 SVGAGI. This CDR3 comprises 15 residues.

CDR3 in DNA: TGCGCCAGCAGCTACGACAGGATGAACACTGAAGCTTTCTTT. Translation: CASSYDRMNTEAFF. The chain couples TRBV5-1 to TRBJ1-1, with D possibly TRBD1 on 6 matching bases. Germline values: CDR1 SGHRS, CDR2 YFSETQ. The V and J ends lost 3 bases and 0 bases respectively, with 9 bases between them. This CDR3 spans 14 amino acids.

The chain combines TRBV10-3 with TRBJ1-3; D remains unclear. Trimming removed 4 bases at V and 0 bases at J, with 16 bases between. The germline V gene encodes CDR1 ENHRY and CDR2 SYGVKD. The CDR3 is 17 residues long. Here the CDR3 reads CAISVSFLTYSGNTIYF. The DNA for the CDR3 is TGTGCCATCAGTGTATCGTTCCTTACTTACTCTGGAAACACCATATATTTT.

This sequence joins TRBV19 and TRBJ2-1; 9 nucleotides align to TRBD2. Unmatched junction bases numbered 4, after V lost 5 bases and J lost 2 bases. In germline, CDR1 is LNHDA, CDR2 SQIVND (reference sequence). The CDR3 runs to 15 residues. The CDR3 region is CASSSRGGTYNEQFF. CDR3 DNA sequence: TGTGCCAGTAGTTCGCGGGGGGGGACCTACAATGAGCAGTTCTTC.

This clone was detected only once. The genes are TRBV6-2 or TRBV6-3 and TRBJ1-2; 9 bases are a match to TRBD1. The CDR3 has 16 amino acids. V trimming: 5 bases; J trimming: 4 bases; junction bases outside the gene matches: 11. The germline gives CDR1 MNHEY, CDR2 SVGEGT. As DNA, the CDR3 is TGTGCCAGCAGTCCCGTGGACAGGGGCCCAATCTATGGCTACACCTTC. Translation gives CASSPVDRGPIYGYTF.

The rearrangement links TRBV5-4 to TRBJ1-1; TRBD1 might be the D (5 bases). CDR3 length: 12 residues. Germline values: CDR1 SGHNT, CDR2 YYREEE (reference sequence). V was cut by 2 bases and J by 5 bases, with 7 bases left in between. This chain's CDR3 is CASSFGATEAFF. DNA of the CDR3: TGTGCCAGCAGCTTCGGGGCAACTGAAGCTTTCTTT. Looking up the rest from reference TRBV5-4 and TRBJ1-1 gives the full variable domain: ETGVTQSPTHLIKTRGQQVTLRCSSQSGHNTVSWYQQALGQGPQFIFQYYREEENGRGNFPPRFSGLQFPNYSSELNVNALELDDSALYLCASSFGATEAFFGQGTRLTVV.

A word on this clone: This sample also contains other DNA sequences that code for the same CDR3. The V gene is TRBV2, the J gene TRBJ1-5; 8 nucleotides match TRBD1. The V gene's germline CDR1 is SNHLY and CDR2 FYNNEI. The CDR3 is made up of 14 amino acids. Germline trimming cut 4 bases from V and 4 bases from J; bases unmatched to any gene: 3. This chain's CDR3 is CASSGQGANQPQHF. Written as DNA, the CDR3 is TGTGCCAGCAGTGGCCAGGGGGCTAATCAGCCCCAGCATTTT.

This sequence joins TRBV27 and TRBJ1-2; no reliable D call. This CDR3 has 16 amino acids. Per germline, CDR1 MNHEY and CDR2 SMNVEV (reference sequence). V was cut by 5 bases and J by 3 bases, with 19 bases left in between. For the CDR3, the DNA is TGTGCCAGCAGTCTGAAGGGCCCTCCGGCGGACTATGGCTACACCTTC. Residues: CASSLKGPPADYGYTF.

CDR3 sequence reads: CASSQARIAGYNEQFF. The CDR3 region has the DNA TGTGCCAGCAGCCAAGCACGTATAGCGGGTTACAATGAGCAGTTCTTC. V and J are TRBV14 and TRBJ2-1; TRBD2 aligns across 7 bases. The CDR3 consists of 16 residues. Germline V gene lookup returns CDR1 SGHDN and CDR2 FVKESK. With 1 base clipped from V and 4 bases from J, the junction kept 7 bases outside the gene matches. Full variable domain (remainder filled in from reference TRBV14 and TRBJ2-1): EAGVTQFPSHSVIEKGQTVTLRCDPISGHDNLYWYRRVMGKEIKFLLHFVKESKQDESGMPNNRFLAERTGGTYSTLKVQPAELEDSGVYFCASSQARIAGYNEQFFGPGTRLTVL.

The V gene is TRBV4-1, the J gene TRBJ2-7; a possible D gene is TRBD1 (5 bases). Germline loops: CDR1 MGHRA, CDR2 YSYEKL. V gave up 1 base and J gave up 2 bases, with 15 bases separating them. This CDR3 spans 16 amino acids. In DNA form, the CDR3 reads TGCGCCAGCAGCCAAGTTTTTCGACAGCGAACCTACGAGCAGTACGTC. The encoded protein is CASSQVFRQRTYEQYV.

The gene calls are TRBV6-5 and TRBJ1-6; D call uncertain. The germline CDR1 and CDR2 sequences are MNHEY and SVGAGI. Trimming pared 6 bases from V and 14 bases from J, leaving 14 bases between. The length of the CDR3 is 12 residues. The CDR3 sequence: CASSEKGEALHF. CDR3 sequence (DNA): TGTGCCAGCAGCGAGAAGGGTGAGGCCCTCCACTTT.

The CDR3 region is CASSNGAGTGAGYTF. The CDR3 DNA reads as TGCGCCAGCAGCAACGGGGCCGGGACAGGGGCTGGCTACACCTTC. The V gene is TRBV4-1, the J gene TRBJ1-2, with 10 bases lining up with TRBD1. After removal of 5 bases from V and 7 bases from J, the junction contained 10 bases not matched to a gene. Germline V gene lookup returns CDR1 MGHRA and CDR2 YSYEKL. This CDR3 is built from 15 residues.

The chain employs TRBV28 and TRBJ2-3; D is unresolved. The ends were cut back, 3 bases at V and 1 base at J, with 8 bases in the middle. This CDR3 spans 14 amino acids. Germline V gives CDR1 MDHEN, CDR2 SYDVKM. CDR3 residues: CASSFPPGTDTQYF. The CDR3, as DNA: TGTGCCAGCAGTTTCCCTCCAGGCACAGATACGCAGTATTTT.